Sequencing of this T cell receptor (beta chain) was carried out in a study of cytomegalovirus exposure and HLA in healthy donors. The PCR contained 60 Vbeta and 13 Jbeta primers. Data came from immunoSEQ multiplex PCR; TCRdb stores just in-frame clones and leaves some out. The sample holds 150,000 to 200,000 clones, around 77% seen once. The germline V and J ends were trimmed by 3 bases and 4 bases, with 13 bases remaining between them. The CDR3 is made up of 14 amino acids. Germline CDR1 is KGHSH and CDR2 is LQKENI. The chain couples TRBV18 to TRBJ2-7, with D maybe TRBD1 (6 bases). The sequence was obtained from a man aged 60 to 75 in good health and CMV-seronegative. The specimen sequenced was PBMCs. The CDR3 DNA follows: TGTGCCAGCTCACCGAGTCAGGGGATATACGAGCAGTACTTC. This sequence encodes CASSPSQGIYEQYF.